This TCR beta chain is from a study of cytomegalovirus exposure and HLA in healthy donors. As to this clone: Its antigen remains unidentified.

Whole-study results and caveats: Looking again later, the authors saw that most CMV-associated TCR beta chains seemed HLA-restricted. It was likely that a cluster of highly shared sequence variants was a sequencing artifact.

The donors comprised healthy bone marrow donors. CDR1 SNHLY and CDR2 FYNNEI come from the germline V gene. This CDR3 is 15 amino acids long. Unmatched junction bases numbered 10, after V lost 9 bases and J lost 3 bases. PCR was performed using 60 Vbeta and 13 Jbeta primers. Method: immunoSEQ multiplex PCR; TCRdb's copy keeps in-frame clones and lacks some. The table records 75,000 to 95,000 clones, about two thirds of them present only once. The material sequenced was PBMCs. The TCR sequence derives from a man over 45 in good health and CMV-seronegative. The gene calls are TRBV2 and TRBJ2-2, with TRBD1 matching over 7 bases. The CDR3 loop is CASCRDSSYTGELFF. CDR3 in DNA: TGTGCCAGTTGCCGGGACAGTTCATACACCGGGGAGCTGTTTTTT.